This TCR beta chain is drawn from a study of neurological immune-mediated disorders. Documented time point: longitudinal time-point 3. CDR1 and CDR2 (germline): SGHRS, YFSETQ. The CDR3 contains 15 residues. V was pared by 7 bases and J by 4 bases, with 11 bases of the junction left unmatched. This clonotype was seen repeatedly, ten times or more. Synthesis of cDNA was performed by 5'RACE using 10-nucleotide random UMIs. Each CDR3 protein is one row after TCRdb ran MiXCR on the 5' RACE reads. The sample lists roughly 100,000 distinct CDR3 sequences, approximately 11% occurring once. Sample: PBMCs. The source is a female donor with HTLV-1-associated myelopathy (HAM/TSP). The chain links TRBV5-1 to TRBJ2-3, with 8 bases lining up with TRBD2. The chain's CDR3 is CASYIGGGAADTQYF. CDR3 nucleotide sequence: TGCGCCAGCTACATCGGGGGGGGCGCGGCAGATACGCAGTATTTT.